This paragraph covers one T cell receptor beta chain sequence. The entry originates in a study of blood T cell repertoires in COVID-19. Study details: Both acute and convalescent COVID-19 samples were obtained from the United States, Italy and Spain. PBMCs, B-cell-depleted T cells, or T cells were the source of the cDNA or gDNA that made up the material.

Participant age was about 18 to 89 years, and participants resided in about two dozen US areas. Here immunoSEQ multiplex PCR was the method, and the copy in TCRdb shows in-frame clones only, minus some. The sample holds about 170,000 clones, 70% to 90% seen once. The CDR3 is 14 amino acids. The ends were cut back, 0 bases at V and 6 bases at J, with 11 bases in the middle. CDR1 is MGHRA, CDR2 YSYEKL, per germline. J is TRBJ1-2 and V is TRBV4-1, with D unclear. Material: PBMCs or T cells enriched from blood (not recorded which). This TCR was sampled from a woman aged 18 to 35 who had recovered from COVID-19. Written as DNA, the CDR3 is TGCGCCAGCAGCCAAGATCCTTTCGGTGATGGCTACACCTTC. It is translated as CASSQDPFGDGYTF.